Listed below are T cell receptor beta chains from one sample, sequenced in a study of blood T cell repertoires in COVID-19. Sequenced by immunoSEQ multiplex PCR; TCRdb stores in-frame clones only, minus some. The sample lists over 150,000 clones, about 88% occurring once. Sequencing was carried out using peripheral blood. These receptors were obtained from a man aged 25-45 years with acute or convalescent COVID-19. The conserved cysteine and the conserved F or W are not part of the CDR3 here. Clone size is stated in some rows and not others, as once, few, many or a class when expanded.

clone_size | j_call | v_call | cdr3_aa
- | TRBJ2-7 | TRBV19 | ASSVVGQGAGEQY
- | TRBJ2-2 | TRBV11-2 | ANSPWAGVFTGELF
- | TRBJ1-2 | TRBV6-4 | ASSGGLLEGYT
- | TRBJ2-4 | TRBV4-1 | ASSQAGLGFQNIQY
- | TRBJ1-2 | TRBV18 | ASSPSSSYGYT
- | TRBJ2-7 | TRBV6-6 | ASSYGGHEQY
- | TRBJ1-2 | TRBV28 | ATILDRVGGYT
- | TRBJ1-1 | TRBV6-5 | ASTTGRNTEAF
- | TRBJ2-3 | TRBV7-2 | ASSPYLATDTQY
- | TRBJ1-2 | TRBV28 | ASSLWTGVGYT
- | TRBJ1-2 | TRBV3-1/TRBV3-2 | ASSLAGLTYGYT
- | TRBJ1-1 | TRBV29-1 | SADRTGGLAF
- | TRBJ2-2 | TRBV29-1 | SGGTSYGELF
- | TRBJ1-4 | TRBV5-4 | ASSYTQGATIPNEKLF
many | TRBJ1-5 | TRBV30 | ACQGGNQPQH
- | TRBJ2-2 | TRBV29-1 | SGKTGTNTGELF